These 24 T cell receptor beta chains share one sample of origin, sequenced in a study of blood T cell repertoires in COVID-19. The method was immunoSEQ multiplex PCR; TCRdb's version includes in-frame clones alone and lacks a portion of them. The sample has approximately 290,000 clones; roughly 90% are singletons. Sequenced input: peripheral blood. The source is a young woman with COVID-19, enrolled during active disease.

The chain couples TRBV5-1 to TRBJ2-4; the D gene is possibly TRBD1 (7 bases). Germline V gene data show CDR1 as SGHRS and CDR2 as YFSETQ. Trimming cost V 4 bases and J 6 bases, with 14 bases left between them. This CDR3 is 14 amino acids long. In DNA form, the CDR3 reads TGCGCCAGCAGCGGAGGGACAGCTAGAAACATTCAGTACTTC. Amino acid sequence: CASSGGTARNIQYF.

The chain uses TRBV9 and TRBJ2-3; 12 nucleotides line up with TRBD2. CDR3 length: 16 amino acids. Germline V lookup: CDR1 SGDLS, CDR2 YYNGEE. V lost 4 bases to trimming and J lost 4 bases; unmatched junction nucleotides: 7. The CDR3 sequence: CASSLGLAGRADTQYF. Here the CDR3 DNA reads TGTGCCAGCAGCCTTGGACTAGCGGGGCGGGCAGATACGCAGTATTTT.

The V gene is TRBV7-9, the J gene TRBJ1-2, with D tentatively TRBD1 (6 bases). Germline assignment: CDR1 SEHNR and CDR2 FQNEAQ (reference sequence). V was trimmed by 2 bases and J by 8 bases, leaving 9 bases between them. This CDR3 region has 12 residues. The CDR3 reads CASSLQGFGYTF. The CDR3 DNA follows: TGTGCCAGCAGCTTACAGGGGTTCGGCTACACCTTC.

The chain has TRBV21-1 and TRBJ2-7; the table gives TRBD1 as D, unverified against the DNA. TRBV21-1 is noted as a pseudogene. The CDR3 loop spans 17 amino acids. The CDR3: CASIPDRGRAATYEQYF. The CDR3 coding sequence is TGTGCCAGCATCCCGGACAGGGGAAGGGCTGCGACCTACGAGCAGTACTTC.

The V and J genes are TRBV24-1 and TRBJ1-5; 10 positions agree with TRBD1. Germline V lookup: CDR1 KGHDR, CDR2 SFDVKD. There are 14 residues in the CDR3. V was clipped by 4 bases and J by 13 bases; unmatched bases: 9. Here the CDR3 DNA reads TGTGCCACCAGTGACCCTCGGACAGGGGGAACGCAGCATTTT. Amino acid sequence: CATSDPRTGGTQHF.

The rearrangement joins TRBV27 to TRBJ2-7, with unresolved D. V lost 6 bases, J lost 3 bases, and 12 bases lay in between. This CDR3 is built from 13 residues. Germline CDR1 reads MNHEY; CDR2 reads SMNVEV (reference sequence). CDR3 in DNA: TGTGCCAGCAGGCTGGGCTACGTCTACGAGCAGTACTTC. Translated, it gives CASRLGYVYEQYF.

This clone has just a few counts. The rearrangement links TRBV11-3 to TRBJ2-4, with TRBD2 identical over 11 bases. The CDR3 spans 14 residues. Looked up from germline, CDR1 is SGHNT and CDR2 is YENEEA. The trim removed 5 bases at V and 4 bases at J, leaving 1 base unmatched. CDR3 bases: TGTGCCAGCAGCCCTAGCGGGGGGAAAAACATTCAGTACTTC. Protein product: CASSPSGGKNIQYF.

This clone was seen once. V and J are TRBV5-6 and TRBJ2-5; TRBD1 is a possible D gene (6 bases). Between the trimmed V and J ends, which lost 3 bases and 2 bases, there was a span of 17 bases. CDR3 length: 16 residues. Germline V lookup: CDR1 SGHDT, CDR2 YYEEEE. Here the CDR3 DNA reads TGTGCCAGCAGCTACTACTCCGGGACAAAACAAGAGACCCAGTACTTC. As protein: CASSYYSGTKQETQYF. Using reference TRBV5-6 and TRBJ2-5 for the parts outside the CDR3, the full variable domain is DAGVTQSPTHLIKTRGQQVTLRCSPKSGHDTVSWYQQALGQGPQFIFQYYEEEERQRGNFPDRFSGHQFPNYSSELNVNALLLGDSALYLCASSYYSGTKQETQYFGPGTRLLVL.

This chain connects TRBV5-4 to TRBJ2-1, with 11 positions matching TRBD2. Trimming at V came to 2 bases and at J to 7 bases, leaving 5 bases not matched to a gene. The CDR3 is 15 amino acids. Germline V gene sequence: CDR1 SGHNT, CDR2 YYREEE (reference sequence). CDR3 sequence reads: CASSLGTSGRNEQFF. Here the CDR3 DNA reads TGTGCCAGCAGCTTAGGGACTAGCGGCAGAAATGAGCAGTTCTTC. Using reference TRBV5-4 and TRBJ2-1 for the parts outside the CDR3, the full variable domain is ETGVTQSPTHLIKTRGQQVTLRCSSQSGHNTVSWYQQALGQGPQFIFQYYREEENGRGNFPPRFSGLQFPNYSSELNVNALELDDSALYLCASSLGTSGRNEQFFGPGTRLTVL.

Written as DNA, the CDR3 is TGTGCCAGCAGGCCTGACAGGGGGCGCGGCACAGATACGCAGTATTTT. This encodes CASRPDRGRGTDTQYF. The chain has TRBV27 and TRBJ2-3; 10 nucleotides agree with TRBD1. CDR1 is MNHEY, CDR2 SMNVEV, per germline (reference sequence). The CDR3 is 16 residues long. The junction had 7 bases not matched to a gene; V was cut back by 6 bases and J by 1 base.

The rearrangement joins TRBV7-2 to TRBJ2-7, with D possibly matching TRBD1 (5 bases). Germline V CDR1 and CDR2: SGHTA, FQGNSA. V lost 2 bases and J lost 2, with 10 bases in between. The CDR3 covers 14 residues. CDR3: CASSLIGATYEQYF. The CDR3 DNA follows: TGTGCCAGCAGCTTAATTGGGGCAACCTACGAGCAGTACTTC.

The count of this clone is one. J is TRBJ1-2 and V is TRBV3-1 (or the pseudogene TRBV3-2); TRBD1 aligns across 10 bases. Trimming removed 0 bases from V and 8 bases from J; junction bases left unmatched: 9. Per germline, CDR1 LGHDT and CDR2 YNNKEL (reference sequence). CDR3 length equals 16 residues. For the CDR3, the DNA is TGTGCCAGCAGCCAAGATCCGGGACAGGGGCGGAGAGGCTACACCTTC. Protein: CASSQDPGQGRRGYTF.

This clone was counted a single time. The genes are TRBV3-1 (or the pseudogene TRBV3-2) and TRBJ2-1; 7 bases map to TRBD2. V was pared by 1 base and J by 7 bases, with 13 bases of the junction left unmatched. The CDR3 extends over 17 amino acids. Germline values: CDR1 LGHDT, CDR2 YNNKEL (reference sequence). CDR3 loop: CASSQVAFREGRNEQFF. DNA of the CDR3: TGTGCCAGCAGCCAAGTAGCGTTCAGGGAGGGACGGAATGAGCAGTTCTTC.

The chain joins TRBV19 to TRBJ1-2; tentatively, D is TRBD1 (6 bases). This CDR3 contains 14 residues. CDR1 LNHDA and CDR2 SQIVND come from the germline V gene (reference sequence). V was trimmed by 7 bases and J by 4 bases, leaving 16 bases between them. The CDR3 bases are TGTGCCAGTACCGAGACAGGCTCCACCTATGGCTACACCTTC. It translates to CASTETGSTYGYTF.

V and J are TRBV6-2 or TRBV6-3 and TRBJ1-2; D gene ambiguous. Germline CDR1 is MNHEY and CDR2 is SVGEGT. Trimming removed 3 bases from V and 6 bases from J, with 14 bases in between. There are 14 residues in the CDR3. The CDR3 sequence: CASSYDVDSNGYTF. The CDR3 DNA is TGTGCCAGCAGTTATGATGTGGACTCCAATGGCTACACCTTC.

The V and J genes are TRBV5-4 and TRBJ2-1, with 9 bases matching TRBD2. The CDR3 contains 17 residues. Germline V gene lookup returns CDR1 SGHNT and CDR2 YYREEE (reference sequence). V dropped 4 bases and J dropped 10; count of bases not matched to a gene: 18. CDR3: CASSPATSGPRVGEQFF. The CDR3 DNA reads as TGTGCCAGCAGCCCGGCCACTAGCGGGCCGAGAGTTGGGGAGCAGTTCTTC.

CDR3 protein: CASSPLPNEQFF. CDR3 sequence (DNA): TGTGCCAGCAGCCCCCTCCCCAATGAGCAGTTCTTC. The chain links TRBV12-3 or TRBV12-4 to TRBJ2-1; D ambiguous. The CDR3 has 12 residues. Trimming left V 6 bases short and J 6 bases short, with 9 bases between.

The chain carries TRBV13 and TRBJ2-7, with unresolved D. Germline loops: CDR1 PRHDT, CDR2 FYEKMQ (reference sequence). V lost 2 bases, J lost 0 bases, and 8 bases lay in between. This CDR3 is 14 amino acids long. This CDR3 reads CASSLILSSYEQYF. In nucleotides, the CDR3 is TGTGCCAGCAGCTTAATCCTGAGCTCCTACGAGCAGTACTTC.

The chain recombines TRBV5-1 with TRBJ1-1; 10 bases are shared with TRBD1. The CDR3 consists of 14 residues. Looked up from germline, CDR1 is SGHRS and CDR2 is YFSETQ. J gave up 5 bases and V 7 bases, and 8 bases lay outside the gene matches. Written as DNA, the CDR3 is TGCGCCAGCGCCATGACAGGGGGCCTTACTGAAGCTTTCTTT. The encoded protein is CASAMTGGLTEAFF.

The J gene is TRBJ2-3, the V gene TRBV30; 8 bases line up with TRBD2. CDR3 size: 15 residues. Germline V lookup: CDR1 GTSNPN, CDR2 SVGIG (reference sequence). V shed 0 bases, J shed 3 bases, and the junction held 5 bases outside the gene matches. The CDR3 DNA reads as TGTGCCTGGAGTGTAGGGGCGGGGGGTACAGATACGCAGTATTTT. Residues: CAWSVGAGGTDTQYF. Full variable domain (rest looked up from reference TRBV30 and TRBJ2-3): SQTIHQWPATLVQPVGSPLSLECTVEGTSNPNLYWYRQAAGRGLQLLFYSVGIGQISSEVPQNLSASRPQDRQFILSSKKLLLSDSGFYLCAWSVGAGGTDTQYFGPGTRLTVL.

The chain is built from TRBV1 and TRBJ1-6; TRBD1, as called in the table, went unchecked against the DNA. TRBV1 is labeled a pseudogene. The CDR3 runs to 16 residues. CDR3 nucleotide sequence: TGCACCAGCAGCCAAGATCGGTCAGGGGATAATTCACCCCTCCACTTT. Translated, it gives CTSSQDRSGDNSPLHF.

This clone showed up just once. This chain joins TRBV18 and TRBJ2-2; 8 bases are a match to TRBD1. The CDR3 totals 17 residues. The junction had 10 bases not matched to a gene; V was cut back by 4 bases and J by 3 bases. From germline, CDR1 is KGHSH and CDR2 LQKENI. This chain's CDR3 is CASSLHATGADTGELFF. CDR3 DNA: TGTGCCAGCTCACTGCATGCGACAGGGGCGGACACCGGGGAGCTGTTTTTT.

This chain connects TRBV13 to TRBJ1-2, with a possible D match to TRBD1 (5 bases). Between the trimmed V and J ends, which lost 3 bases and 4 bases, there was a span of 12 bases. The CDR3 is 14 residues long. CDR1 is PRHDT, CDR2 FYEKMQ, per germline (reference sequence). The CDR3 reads CASSLGQGFYGYTF. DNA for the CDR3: TGTGCCAGCAGCTTGGGGCAGGGATTCTATGGCTACACCTTC.

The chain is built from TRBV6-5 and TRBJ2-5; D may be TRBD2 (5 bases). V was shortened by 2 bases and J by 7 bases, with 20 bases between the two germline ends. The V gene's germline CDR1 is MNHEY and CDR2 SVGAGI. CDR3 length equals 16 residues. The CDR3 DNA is TGTGCCAGCAGTTACGAATTCCCAACTAGGGAGACGACCCAGTACTTC. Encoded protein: CASSYEFPTRETTQYF.